These T cell receptor beta chains were read from a single sample in a study of shared clonotypes between healthy human individuals. The protocol was immunoSEQ multiplex PCR, while the TCRdb copy is restricted to in-frame clones and leaves out a portion. Here the sample spans 2 million to 3 million clones, 93% being singletons. Material for sequencing was naive CD4+ T cells from PBMCs. Receptors originate from a man between 18 and 29 years old in good health. Some clones in this sample may be carry-over from other donors' samples. CDR3s include the opening cysteine and the closing phenylalanine or tryptophan. The D gene is left open where the match is weak. The size of a clone is reported for some rows only, either as once, few or many, or as a class for expanded clones.

clone_size: -
d_call: -
v_call: TRBV9
j_call: TRBJ2-1
cdr3_aa: CASSASGGSYNEQFF
cdr3_nt: TGTGCCAGCAGCGCGAGCGGAGGGTCCTACAATGAGCAGTTCTTC

clone_size: -
d_call: -
v_call: TRBV5-6
j_call: TRBJ1-2
cdr3_aa: CASSPRRYGYTF
cdr3_nt: TGTGCCAGCAGCCCCAGGCGCTATGGCTACACCTTC

clone_size: -
d_call: -
v_call: TRBV6-6
j_call: TRBJ2-1
cdr3_aa: CASSEWDEQFF
cdr3_nt: TGTGCCAGCAGTGAATGGGATGAGCAGTTCTTC

clone_size: -
d_call: TRBD1
v_call: TRBV29-1
j_call: TRBJ1-1
cdr3_aa: CSVEDFGTGARGTEAFF
cdr3_nt: TGCAGCGTTGAAGATTTCGGGACAGGGGCTCGAGGTACTGAAGCTTTCTTT

clone_size: few
d_call: -
v_call: TRBV6-6
j_call: TRBJ2-7
cdr3_aa: CASSYSSPEQYF
cdr3_nt: TGTGCCAGCAGTTACTCGTCTCCCGAGCAGTACTTC

clone_size: -
d_call: -
v_call: TRBV15
j_call: TRBJ2-1
cdr3_aa: CATGTVSPNEQFF
cdr3_nt: TGTGCCACGGGGACTGTTAGTCCGAATGAGCAGTTCTTC

clone_size: once
d_call: TRBD2
v_call: TRBV28
j_call: TRBJ2-1
cdr3_aa: CASSSSAGGLSYNEQFF
cdr3_nt: TGTGCCAGCAGTTCGTCAGCGGGAGGGCTTTCCTACAATGAGCAGTTCTTC

clone_size: -
d_call: -
v_call: TRBV11-2
j_call: TRBJ1-4
cdr3_aa: CASSLVRNEKLFF
cdr3_nt: TGTGCCAGCAGCTTAGTCCGAAATGAAAAACTGTTTTTT

clone_size: -
d_call: TRBD1
v_call: TRBV7-3
j_call: TRBJ2-1
cdr3_aa: CASSPTGQVEQFF
cdr3_nt: TGTGCCAGCAGCCCAACGGGACAGGTTGAGCAGTTCTTC

clone_size: -
d_call: -
v_call: TRBV15
j_call: TRBJ1-1
cdr3_aa: CATSRDRTGNTEAFF
cdr3_nt: TGTGCCACCAGCAGAGACAGGACGGGGAACACTGAAGCTTTCTTT

clone_size: -
d_call: -
v_call: TRBV9
j_call: TRBJ2-1
cdr3_aa: CASSVGGRSSYNEQFF
cdr3_nt: TGTGCCAGCAGCGTAGGGGGTAGGTCCTCCTACAATGAGCAGTTCTTC

clone_size: few
d_call: TRBD1
v_call: TRBV15
j_call: TRBJ1-3
cdr3_aa: CATSRAPTGGNTIYF
cdr3_nt: TGTGCCACCAGCAGAGCCCCGACAGGGGGAAACACCATATATTTT

clone_size: -
d_call: -
v_call: TRBV5-1
j_call: TRBJ2-1
cdr3_aa: CASSLAARESYNEQFF
cdr3_nt: TGCGCCAGCAGCTTGGCCGCCAGGGAGAGCTACAATGAGCAGTTCTTC

clone_size: once
d_call: -
v_call: TRBV18
j_call: TRBJ1-4
cdr3_aa: CASSPPGLGGERLFF
cdr3_nt: TGTGCCAGCTCACCACCCGGTCTCGGGGGGGAGAGGCTGTTTTTT

clone_size: -
d_call: -
v_call: TRBV19
j_call: TRBJ1-1
cdr3_aa: CASSPDLLGTEAFF
cdr3_nt: TGTGCCAGTAGTCCGGACCTTCTGGGCACTGAAGCTTTCTTT

clone_size: -
d_call: -
v_call: TRBV6-5
j_call: TRBJ1-1
cdr3_aa: CASKGGAEAFF
cdr3_nt: TGTGCCAGCAAAGGGGGGGCTGAAGCTTTCTTT